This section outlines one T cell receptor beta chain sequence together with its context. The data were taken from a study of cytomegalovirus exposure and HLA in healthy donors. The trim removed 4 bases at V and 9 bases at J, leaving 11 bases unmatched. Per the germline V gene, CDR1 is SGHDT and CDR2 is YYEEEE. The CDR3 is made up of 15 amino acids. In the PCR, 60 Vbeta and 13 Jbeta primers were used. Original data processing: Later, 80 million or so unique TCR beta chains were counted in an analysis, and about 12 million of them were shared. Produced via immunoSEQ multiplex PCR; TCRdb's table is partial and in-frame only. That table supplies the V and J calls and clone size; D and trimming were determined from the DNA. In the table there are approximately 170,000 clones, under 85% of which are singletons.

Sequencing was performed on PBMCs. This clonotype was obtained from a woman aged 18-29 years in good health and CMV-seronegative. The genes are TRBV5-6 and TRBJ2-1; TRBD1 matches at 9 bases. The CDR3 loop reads CASSKPGTGSAEQFF. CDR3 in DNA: TGTGCCAGCAGCAAACCCGGGACAGGGTCAGCTGAGCAGTTCTTC.